The 11 T cell receptor beta chains below all came from one sample that was sequenced in a study of OX40 agonist ivuxolimab in advanced cancers. The assay was immunoSEQ multiplex PCR, and TCRdb's table has in-frame clones only and misses some. The sample contains around 150,000 clones, 90% of which appear only once. The input for sequencing was CD4+ or CD8+ T cells sorted from blood, taken in a trial of the OX40 agonist ivuxolimab. These receptors were collected from an adult with an advanced solid tumor such as melanoma, head and neck, liver or kidney cancer.

This clone is a singleton in its sample. The gene calls are TRBV19 and TRBJ1-5, with a tentative D call TRBD1 (6 bases). CDR1 is LNHDA and CDR2 is SQIVND in the germline V gene (reference sequence). The V end was cut by 8 bases, the J end by 2 bases, with 16 bases between. The CDR3 sequence is 15 residues long. The CDR3 sequence: CASWAGVVGNQPQHF. Written as DNA, the CDR3 is TGTGCCAGTTGGGCAGGGGTGGTTGGCAATCAGCCCCAGCATTTT.

The chain employs TRBV7-9 and TRBJ1-5; D may be TRBD1 (5 bases). Between the trimmed V and J ends, which lost 1 base and 4 bases, there was a span of 14 bases. The CDR3 loop spans 16 amino acids. Germline V gives CDR1 SEHNR, CDR2 FQNEAQ (reference sequence). CDR3 DNA: TGTGCCAGCAGCTTAGAGGGTGGGGGTTTTAATCAGCCCCAGCATTTT. Translation gives CASSLEGGGFNQPQHF.

The chain uses TRBV7-9 and TRBJ1-4, with D perhaps matching TRBD1 (5 bases). CDR1 is SEHNR and CDR2 is FQNEAQ in the germline V gene (reference sequence). The V and J ends lost 5 bases and 8 bases respectively, with 15 bases between them. There are 14 residues in the CDR3. Here the CDR3 reads CASSLGVQGEKLFF. The CDR3 DNA reads as TGTGCCAGCAGCCTGGGGGTCCAGGGCGAAAAACTGTTTTTT. Combining the CDR3 with reference TRBV7-9 and TRBJ1-4 gives the whole variable domain DTGVSQNPRHKITKRGQNVTFRCDPISEHNRLYWYRQTLGQGPEFLTYFQNEAQLEKSRLLSDRFSAERPKGSFSTLEIQRTEQGDSAMYLCASSLGVQGEKLFFGSGTQLSVL.

The rearrangement links TRBV6-5 to TRBJ1-1; D is possibly TRBD1 (6 bases). In germline, CDR1 is MNHEY, CDR2 SVGAGI. Trimming stripped 10 bases from V and 3 bases from J, with 18 bases between. The CDR3 is 14 residues long. CDR3 loop: CAITSTGSHTEAFF. The CDR3 DNA is TGTGCCATCACCTCGACAGGATCCCACACTGAAGCTTTCTTT.

V usage is TRBV2 and J usage is TRBJ2-7; 10 bases are a match to TRBD1. The CDR3 has 15 residues. V lost 4 bases to trimming and J lost 0 bases; unmatched junction nucleotides: 3. CDR1 and CDR2 from the germline V gene are SNHLY and FYNNEI. In DNA, the CDR3 is TGTGCCAGCAGTGGACAGGGGGCGACCTCCTACGAGCAGTACTTC. Translated: CASSGQGATSYEQYF.

The chain links TRBV7-8 to TRBJ1-5; 9 bases are a match to TRBD1. Germline V gene data show CDR1 as SGHVS and CDR2 as FQNEAQ. V lost 6 bases, J lost 7 bases, and 10 bases stayed unmatched. This CDR3 has 15 residues. This chain's CDR3 is CASSSTGGPSQPQHF. In nucleotides, the CDR3 is TGTGCCAGCAGTTCTACAGGGGGCCCGAGCCAGCCCCAGCATTTT.

This clone is a singleton in its sample. This chain connects TRBV7-2 to TRBJ1-1; TRBD1 aligns across 9 bases. Per the germline V gene, CDR1 is SGHTA and CDR2 is FQGNSA. V trimming: 2 bases; J trimming: 5 bases; junction bases outside the gene matches: 3. This CDR3 region has 14 residues. CDR3 coding DNA: TGTGCCAGCAGCTTAACAGGGGGCTTGACTGAAGCTTTCTTT. This codes for CASSLTGGLTEAFF.

This rearrangement joins TRBV11-2 to TRBJ2-2, with 10 bases that match TRBD1. J lost 3 bases, V lost 2 bases, and 3 bases had no gene match. The CDR3 is made up of 16 amino acids. In germline, CDR1 is SGHAT, CDR2 FQNNGV. CDR3 coding DNA: TGTGCCAGCAGCTTATTGACAGGGGGCGACACCGGGGAGCTGTTTTTT. Amino acids: CASSLLTGGDTGELFF.

The rearrangement links TRBV14 to TRBJ1-3; 8 bases agree with TRBD1. V lost 3 bases, J lost 2 bases, and 3 bases stayed unmatched. Germline assignment: CDR1 SGHDN and CDR2 FVKESK. CDR3 length: 15 residues. In DNA form, the CDR3 reads TGTGCCAGCAGCCAGGAGACAGGGGCTGGAAACACCATATATTTT. Translated, it gives CASSQETGAGNTIYF.

The chain's CDR3 is CASSVGVPSYGYTF. The DNA for the CDR3 is TGTGCCAGCAGCGTAGGGGTACCGAGCTATGGCTACACCTTC. V and J are TRBV9 and TRBJ1-2; D remains unclear. The CDR3 spans 14 residues. Looked up from germline, CDR1 is SGDLS and CDR2 is YYNGEE. V lost 0 bases and J lost 4, with 10 bases in between.

This chain links TRBV21-1 with TRBJ1-5; no DNA check was done on the table's D call, TRBD1. TRBV21-1 is listed as a pseudogene. The CDR3 contains 13 residues. The CDR3 loop reads CASLQGAGEPQHF. CDR3 bases: TGTGCCAGCCTTCAGGGGGCCGGGGAGCCCCAGCATTTT.